What follows is one TCR beta chain and its context. Its target is unknown. The CDR3 extends over 15 amino acids. V was trimmed by 4 bases and J by 7 bases, leaving 18 bases between them. CDR1 and CDR2 (germline): SGHNT, YYREEE (reference sequence). The data were taken from a study of cytomegalovirus exposure and HLA in healthy donors. Background on the study: Researchers previously reported finding 90 million to 130 million unique TCR beta sequences from 150 million to 200 million T cells.

Primers included in the PCR were 60 Vbeta and 13 Jbeta primers. The repertoire was sequenced with immunoSEQ multiplex PCR; TCRdb's copy has only in-frame clones and lacks some. Of 300,000 or so clones in the sample, roughly four fifths are singletons; the top ten hold roughly 2%. Study-wide results and caveats: Some TCR beta chains (about 180 of them) were listed as cytomegalovirus-associated.

This TCR came from a woman aged 40 to 50 in good health and CMV-seropositive. The specimen sequenced was PBMCs. The chain links TRBV5-4 to TRBJ2-1; tentative D call: TRBD1 (9 bases). The CDR3 nucleotides read TGTGCCAGCAGCCGGGGGGGACAGGGTTTTAATGAGCAGTTCTTC. Amino acids: CASSRGGQGFNEQFF.